Listed below are T cell receptor beta chains from one sample, sequenced in a study of a mutant IDH1 vaccine in newly diagnosed glioma. Using immunoSEQ multiplex PCR, the repertoire was profiled, and TCRdb retains in-frame clones only, with some absent. The data show some 68,000 clones, about four fifths seen once. Sequenced here: PBMCs, sampled from a glioma patient treated with radiotherapy, temozolomide or both. These receptors were taken from a man aged 50 to 60 with glioma. The CDR3 runs from the conserved cysteine through the conserved F or W. D genes are given only for firm matches. Size tells how often a clone was seen (once, few, many) or the class of an expanded clone, and some rows leave it out.

v_call,clone_size,d_call,j_call,cdr3_aa,cdr3_nt
TRBV18,NA,TRBD1,TRBJ1-1,CASQDTGGTEAFF,TGTGCCAGCCAGGACACAGGGGGCACTGAAGCTTTCTTT
TRBV2,NA,NA,TRBJ1-1,CASRSISNTEAFF,TGTGCCAGCAGGTCGATTTCGAACACTGAAGCTTTCTTT
TRBV4-1,NA,NA,TRBJ2-7,CASSHRGGSYEQYF,TGCGCCAGCAGCCACCGAGGCGGATCCTACGAGCAGTACTTC
TRBV4-1,NA,TRBD1,TRBJ1-1,CASSHPGQGETEAFF,TGCGCCAGCAGCCATCCGGGACAGGGGGAAACTGAAGCTTTCTTT
TRBV6-5,few,NA,TRBJ1-1,CASRRLRGTEAFF,TGTGCCAGCAGACGACTGAGGGGGACTGAAGCTTTCTTT
TRBV27,NA,NA,TRBJ2-5,CASSLGARRGTQYF,TGTGCCAGCAGTTTAGGGGCCCGACGGGGGACCCAGTACTTC
TRBV2,NA,NA,TRBJ1-1,CASSLTDNTEAFF,TGTGCCAGCTCCCTGACAGACAACACTGAAGCTTTCTTT
TRBV5-4,NA,TRBD2,TRBJ2-5,CASSLLRAGGRQETQYF,TGTGCCAGCAGCTTGTTGCGGGCGGGGGGCCGCCAAGAGACCCAGTACTTC
TRBV20-1,NA,TRBD2,TRBJ2-1,CSCGGYNEQFF,TGCAGTTGCGGGGGTTACAATGAGCAGTTCTTC
TRBV15,NA,TRBD1,TRBJ1-5,CATSRDWQGGNQPQHF,TGTGCCACCAGCAGAGATTGGCAGGGGGGCAATCAGCCCCAGCATTTT
TRBV5-1,NA,NA,TRBJ2-7,CASTGQPSYEQYF,TGCGCCAGCACCGGGCAGCCTTCCTACGAGCAGTACTTC
TRBV11-2,NA,TRBD1,TRBJ1-2,CASSLGTGTNGYTF,TGTGCCAGCAGCTTAGGGACAGGAACGAATGGCTACACCTTC
TRBV19,NA,NA,TRBJ2-7,CASSPRQSSYEQYF,TGTGCCAGTAGTCCCCGACAGAGCTCCTACGAGCAGTACTTC
TRBV29-1,once,NA,TRBJ2-7,CSADSNYEQYF,TGCAGCGCGGACAGCAACTACGAGCAGTACTTC
TRBV4-2,once,NA,TRBJ2-2,CASSQEEGGTGELFF,TGTGCCAGCAGCCAAGAGGAGGGGGGCACCGGGGAGCTGTTTTTT
TRBV6-6,NA,TRBD1,TRBJ2-1,CASSYAGQGNEQFF,TGTGCCAGCAGTTACGCGGGACAGGGCAATGAGCAGTTCTTC
TRBV4-2,NA,TRBD1,TRBJ2-1,CASSPQAGGSYNEQFF,TGTGCCAGCAGCCCCCAGGCAGGGGGCTCCTACAATGAGCAGTTCTTC